What follows are 26 T cell receptor beta chains derived from one specimen sequenced in a study of blood T cell repertoires in COVID-19. The repertoire was sequenced with immunoSEQ multiplex PCR; TCRdb's copy has only in-frame clones and lacks some. The sample carries under 200,000 clones, roughly nine tenths recorded once. Sequencing was carried out using peripheral blood. The receptors come from a woman in her fifties or sixties with COVID-19, enrolled during active disease.

The V call is TRBV7-2, the J call TRBJ2-7, with TRBD2 matching 7 bases. This CDR3 is built from 14 residues. CDR1 and CDR2 (germline): SGHTA, FQGNSA. With V trimmed by 5 bases and J by 4 bases, 8 bases remained unmatched. The CDR3 region has the DNA TGTGCCAGCAGCCCTTTGGTGGGAGGGTACGAGCAGTACTTC. Translating gives CASSPLVGGYEQYF.

CDR3 coding DNA: TGTGCCAGCAAGGGACAGGCTAGCACAGATACGCAGTATTTT. Protein sequence: CASKGQASTDTQYF. The chain links TRBV6-5 to TRBJ2-3; 8 bases fit TRBD1. CDR3 length: 14 residues. V shed 7 bases and J 0 bases; nucleotides not matched to a gene: 3. Germline CDR1 reads MNHEY; CDR2 reads SVGAGI.

The chain joins TRBV19 to TRBJ1-3, with D maybe TRBD1 (5 bases). The CDR3 length is 15 residues. Germline CDR1 and CDR2: LNHDA and SQIVND (reference sequence). V was clipped by 3 bases and J by 0 bases, with 9 bases between them. CDR3 nucleotide sequence: TGTGCCAGTAGTATTGGGGCAGTCTCTGGAAACACCATATATTTT. Translating gives CASSIGAVSGNTIYF.

This chain joins TRBV7-2 and TRBJ2-3; TRBD2 matches at 11 bases. The V gene's germline CDR1 is SGHTA and CDR2 FQGNSA. Trimming cost V 4 bases and J 1 base; bases outside gene matches: 7. The CDR3 consists of 17 residues. The CDR3, as DNA: TGTGCCAGCAGCTCCGCGCTAGCGGGAGGCCGCACAGATACGCAGTATTTT. This gives the protein CASSSALAGGRTDTQYF.

The V call is TRBV5-4, the J call TRBJ1-2; no firm D call. The CDR3 is 15 amino acids. V dropped 3 bases and J dropped 8 bases, with 20 bases sitting between them. Germline lookup yields CDR1 SGHNT and CDR2 YYREEE (reference sequence). In DNA form, the CDR3 reads TGTGCCAGCAGCTCCACTACCGGGTCGGGGAGGGGCTACACCTTC. Amino acid sequence: CASSSTTGSGRGYTF.

The V gene is TRBV19, the J gene TRBJ1-4, with TRBD1 matching over 8 bases. This CDR3 region has 18 residues. The germline gives CDR1 LNHDA, CDR2 SQIVND (reference sequence). After removal of 3 bases from V and 4 bases from J, the junction contained 13 bases not matched to a gene. CDR3 sequence: CASSMLRQGRGINEKLFF. The CDR3 DNA reads as TGTGCCAGTAGTATGCTCCGACAGGGGCGCGGCATTAATGAAAAACTGTTTTTT.

This rearrangement joins TRBV6-5 to TRBJ1-2, with D perhaps matching TRBD1 (5 bases). Germline CDR1 MNHEY, CDR2 SVGAGI. V was shortened by 0 bases and J by 5 bases, with 10 bases between the two germline ends. This CDR3 is 14 amino acids long. The CDR3 sequence: CASSYSYTGYGYTF. CDR3 nucleotide sequence: TGTGCCAGCAGTTACTCGTACACAGGTTATGGCTACACCTTC.

The CDR3 spells CASSPRTAQEKLFF. For the CDR3, the DNA is TGCGCCAGCAGCCCAAGGACAGCACAGGAAAAACTGTTTTTT. This rearrangement joins TRBV5-1 to TRBJ1-4, with TRBD1 as a possible D gene (6 bases). CDR3 length equals 14 residues. V lost 4 bases, J lost 8 bases, and 15 bases lay in between. The germline CDR1 and CDR2 sequences are SGHRS and YFSETQ.

The chain has TRBV6-5 and TRBJ1-2; 8 nucleotides line up with TRBD1. The CDR3 consists of 16 residues. The V and J ends lost 2 bases and 8 bases, in that order; junction bases with no gene match: 13. Germline V gene sequence: CDR1 MNHEY, CDR2 SVGAGI. The CDR3 is CASSYRAGGPSRGYTF. The DNA of the CDR3 is TGTGCCAGCAGTTACAGGGCAGGGGGCCCTTCAAGGGGCTACACCTTC.

The gene calls are TRBV5-1 and TRBJ2-1; possible D gene TRBD2, 6 bases. Per germline, CDR1 SGHRS and CDR2 YFSETQ. V gave up 2 bases and J gave up 2 bases, with 11 bases separating them. The CDR3 has 15 residues. CDR3 in amino acids: CASSLAGWPYNEQFF. As DNA, the CDR3 is TGCGCCAGCAGCTTAGCGGGCTGGCCCTACAATGAGCAGTTCTTC.

This clone was picked up one time. The chain has TRBV19 and TRBJ1-6; 7 bases line up with TRBD1. J lost 5 bases, V lost 4 bases, and 5 bases had no gene match. The germline V gene encodes CDR1 LNHDA and CDR2 SQIVND (reference sequence). This CDR3 region has 15 residues. CDR3 loop: CASSRQGGDNSPLHF. The CDR3 DNA reads TGTGCCAGTAGTAGACAGGGTGGAGATAATTCACCCCTCCACTTT.

J is TRBJ1-5 and V is TRBV7-2, with 7 positions matching TRBD1. Germline CDR1 reads SGHTA; CDR2 reads FQGNSA. This CDR3 has 17 amino acids. Unmatched junction bases numbered 10, after V lost 1 base and J lost 4 bases. CDR3 amino acids: CASSLGGWDRSNQPQHF. The CDR3 DNA sequence: TGTGCCAGCAGCTTAGGGGGATGGGACAGAAGTAATCAGCCCCAGCATTTT.

The chain uses TRBV6-2 or TRBV6-3 and TRBJ2-5; 7 bases are a match to TRBD2. The CDR3 length is 16 residues. V shed 4 bases and J 2 bases; nucleotides not matched to a gene: 10. Germline V gene sequence: CDR1 MNHEY, CDR2 SVGEGT. CDR3 DNA sequence: TGTGCCAGCAGTTTCCTAGCGGAGATAGTTCAAGAGACCCAGTACTTC. It yields the protein CASSFLAEIVQETQYF.

J is TRBJ1-2 and V is TRBV7-6; 9 bases match TRBD1. The germline CDR1 and CDR2 sequences are SGHVS and FNYEAQ. The CDR3 consists of 14 residues. The ends lost 5 bases at V and 9 bases at J; junction bases unmatched: 10. The CDR3, as DNA: TGTGCCAGCAGCGCACGGGGACAGGGAAAAAGCTACACCTTC. Translation gives CASSARGQGKSYTF.

V gene TRBV28 combines with J gene TRBJ1-6; 9 bases are a match to TRBD1. This CDR3 spans 14 amino acids. Germline V CDR1 and CDR2: MDHEN, SYDVKM. V lost 6 bases to trimming and J lost 6 bases; unmatched junction nucleotides: 3. The CDR3 DNA is TGTGCCAGCAGGGAGGACAGGGGTAATTCACCCCTCCACTTT. Translating gives CASREDRGNSPLHF. Supplemented by reference TRBV28 and TRBJ1-6, the full variable domain reads DVKVTQSSRYLVKRTGEKVFLECVQDMDHENMFWYRQDPGLGLRLIYFSYDVKMKEKGDIPEGYSVSREKKERFSLILESASTNQTSMYLCASREDRGNSPLHFGNGTRLTVT.

The rearrangement uses TRBV7-6 and TRBJ2-2; TRBD2 agrees at 7 bases. Germline CDR1 SGHVS, CDR2 FNYEAQ. There are 16 residues in the CDR3. V was clipped by 5 bases and J by 0 bases; unmatched bases: 6. The CDR3 coding sequence is TGTGCCAGCAGCCGGCTAGCGGCGGCGAACACCGGGGAGCTGTTTTTT. Residues: CASSRLAAANTGELFF.

The chain uses TRBV30 and TRBJ2-7, with TRBD2 as a possible D gene (6 bases). Germline V lookup: CDR1 GTSNPN, CDR2 SVGIG (reference sequence). V was pared by 0 bases and J by 8 bases, with 8 bases between. This CDR3 contains 11 residues. The CDR3 loop is CAWSVGGQQYF. The CDR3 DNA is TGTGCCTGGAGTGTGGGGGGACAGCAGTACTTC. Complete variable domain (other parts from reference TRBV30 and TRBJ2-7): SQTIHQWPATLVQPVGSPLSLECTVEGTSNPNLYWYRQAAGRGLQLLFYSVGIGQISSEVPQNLSASRPQDRQFILSSKKLLLSDSGFYLCAWSVGGQQYFGPGTRLTVT.

The genes are TRBV2 and TRBJ2-7; no clear D. The V and J ends lost 5 bases and 3 bases respectively, with 11 bases between them. The CDR3 totals 13 residues. Germline assignment: CDR1 SNHLY and CDR2 FYNNEI. The CDR3 coding sequence is TGTGCCAGCAGTCCTACCCAATACTACGAGCAGTACTTC. It translates to CASSPTQYYEQYF.

V gene TRBV7-9 combines with J gene TRBJ1-1; D perhaps matches TRBD1 (5 bases). CDR1 is SEHNR and CDR2 is FQNEAQ in the germline V gene (reference sequence). The CDR3 extends over 14 amino acids. Trimming took off 4 bases at V and 0 bases at J, with 9 bases between the two ends. CDR3 bases: TGTGCCAGCAGCTCTCAACAGGTGAACACTGAAGCTTTCTTT. This codes for CASSSQQVNTEAFF.

The chain has TRBV19 and TRBJ2-6, with 8 positions matching TRBD1. Trimming cost V 5 bases and J 0 bases; bases outside gene matches: 6. CDR1 is LNHDA and CDR2 is SQIVND in the germline V gene (reference sequence). This CDR3 region has 17 residues. The CDR3 DNA follows: TGTGCCAGTAGTCTAACTACAGGGGGCTCTGGGGCCAACGTCCTGACTTTC. It is translated as CASSLTTGGSGANVLTF. Drawing the rest from reference TRBV19 and TRBJ2-6, the complete variable domain is DGGITQSPKYLFRKEGQNVTLSCEQNLNHDAMYWYRQDPGQGLRLIYYSQIVNDFQKGDIAEGYSVSREKKESFPLTVTSAQKNPTAFYLCASSLTTGGSGANVLTFGAGSRLTVL.

The V and J genes are TRBV6-5 and TRBJ1-2, with TRBD1 as a possible D gene (5 bases). Looked up from germline, CDR1 is MNHEY and CDR2 is SVGAGI. V was clipped by 0 bases and J by 4 bases, with 12 bases between them. The CDR3 extends over 15 amino acids. CDR3: CASSYSLDNSYGYTF. Here the CDR3 DNA reads TGTGCCAGCAGTTACTCGTTGGACAACTCCTATGGCTACACCTTC.

This clone was seen more than once but under ten times. This CDR3 reads CASSPRDSKKAWGYEQYF. CDR3 DNA: TGCGCCAGCAGCCCCCGGGACTCCAAAAAGGCATGGGGGTACGAGCAGTACTTC. This chain joins TRBV5-1 and TRBJ2-7, with a possible D match to TRBD2 (6 bases). The CDR3 runs 18 residues. Germline CDR1 SGHRS, CDR2 YFSETQ. V was shortened by 4 bases and J by 4 bases, with 27 bases between the two germline ends.

The V gene is TRBV6-6, the J gene TRBJ2-7; 9 bases line up with TRBD1. Germline V gene sequence: CDR1 MNHNY, CDR2 SVGAGI (reference sequence). The CDR3 totals 16 residues. Unmatched junction bases numbered 13, after V lost 7 bases and J lost 3 bases. The CDR3 region is CASTTPTGQGVYEQYF. For the CDR3, the DNA is TGTGCCAGCACCACCCCCACGGGACAGGGAGTCTACGAGCAGTACTTC.

The J gene is TRBJ2-7, the V gene TRBV12-3 or TRBV12-4; TRBD2 matches at 8 bases. CDR3 length equals 13 residues. The V segment lost 1 base and the J segment 7 bases; nucleotides outside the gene matches: 3. The CDR3 nucleotides are TGTGCCAGCAGTTTAGGAGCGGGAGTAGAGCAGTACTTC. Translated: CASSLGAGVEQYF.

V usage is TRBV27 and J usage is TRBJ1-2, with unresolved D. Germline CDR1 and CDR2: MNHEY and SMNVEV (reference sequence). Trimming removed 3 bases from V and 3 bases from J, with 8 bases in between. This CDR3 region has 13 residues. CDR3 loop: CASSFTVDYGYTF. CDR3 DNA sequence: TGTGCCAGCAGTTTTACAGTGGACTATGGCTACACCTTC.

CDR3 nucleotides: TGTGCCTGGAGTGTAACCAGCGGCCACTACGAGCAGTACTTC. Translating gives CAWSVTSGHYEQYF. The chain recombines TRBV30 with TRBJ2-7; possibly TRBD2 for D (5 bases). There are 14 residues in the CDR3. Trimming removed 0 bases at V and 3 bases at J, with 12 bases between. Germline V gives CDR1 GTSNPN, CDR2 SVGIG (reference sequence).